This T cell receptor (beta chain) was observed in a study of blood T cell repertoires in COVID-19 (TCRdb year 2020). About the investigation overall: The collaborator samples originated in the United States, Italy and Spain and spanned the acute and convalescent phases of COVID-19. The dataset comprised deeply sampled blood TCRbeta repertoires from subjects exposed to, actively infected with, or recovered from COVID-19. Sample metadata almost always included a de-identified subject ID, COVID-19 status, age in years and sex. The prospective study material was composed of cDNA or gDNA derived from T cells, B-cell-depleted T cells, or PBMCs. The repertoires were made available in a free public database intended to serve as a resource for research on the immune response to SARS-CoV-2. HLA class I and class II types, where available, came from metadata supplied by the sample provider rather than from assay-based typing. The samples were drawn from the first 160 participants of the ongoing ImmuneRACE study and from 1,254 subjects provided by 6 global collaborators. What the authors observed across the whole study: Clinical and demographic metadata were provided uncurated, with the amount varying by source and participant.

TCRbeta CDR3 regions were amplified from genomic DNA using the immunoSEQ Assay, a bias-controlled multiplex PCR. The original pipeline was this. The number of nucleated cells in each sample was estimated from the amplification of reference gene primers within the assay. To quantify the absolute abundance of each unique TCRbeta CDR3 rearrangement, sequence reads were collapsed and filtered. For each sample, productive Simpson clonality was calculated by taking the square root of Simpson's diversity index across productive rearrangements. This immuneACCESS table, as held by TCRdb, lists in-frame sequences with V and J called but not all clones. Of the missing ones, under half trace to an unresolved V gene in checked studies; the others have no known cause. The V and J calls and clone size come from that table; D and trimming were worked out from the DNA. The table for this sample lists some 160,000 clones; under 95% of them were counted only once. Less than 2.5% of the sample lies in the top ten.

Germline trimming: 2 bases from V, 4 bases from J; junction bases outside gene matches: 7. CDR1 SGHDT and CDR2 YYEEEE were looked up in the germline V gene. From cysteine to phenylalanine, the CDR3 is 15 amino acids long. This entry keeps only the CDR3 DNA: 45 bases, framed from base 1. Whole blood was collected in K2EDTA tubes by collaborating institutions according to the institutions' own protocols. For TCRbeta analysis, collaborators shipped samples in one of three forms: frozen whole blood, isolated PBMCs, or DNA extracted from either of those sample types. Points on this clone: Its antigen is still unknown. Base qualities are not at hand, and no much larger clone is one base apart.

The V and J segments used are TRBV5-6 and TRBJ2-7; a stretch of 9 junction bases matches TRBD1. The receptor was derived from a man aged 18 to 29 with acute or convalescent COVID-19. Sequenced sample: peripheral blood. The CDR3 sequence is CASSFPGQGRYEQYF. Here is the DNA: TGTGCCAGCAGCTTTCCGGGACAGGGAAGATACGAGCAGTACTTC.